This entry lists 14 T cell receptor beta chains sequenced from one sample in a study of B cell selection in AIRE deficiency (dated by TCRdb to about 2019). Library construction relied on the immunoSEQ multiplex PCR assay. Held by TCRdb, this immuneACCESS table contains in-frame sequences only and omits some clones. Under half of the omission traces to an unresolved V gene where checked; the cause of the rest is unknown. For this sample the table gives some 25,000 clones, of which about 96% were detected only once. The biggest ten clones account for approximately 0.2% of the sample. Conventional CD4 T cells were sorted as CD4+CD127+ cells. Sequencing used CD4+CD127+ conventional T cells sorted from PBMCs. The receptors derive from a human donor in good health.

The chain has TRBV5-1 and TRBJ2-3; D is unresolved. Germline CDR1 and CDR2: SGHRS and YFSETQ. The CDR3 has 11 amino acids. Trimming removed 1 base at V and 6 bases at J, with 3 bases between. CDR3 sequence: CASSLQDTQYF. CDR3 in DNA: TGCGCCAGCAGCTTGCAGGATACGCAGTATTTT.

The chain joins TRBV7-9 to TRBJ2-3; the match to TRBD1 covers 8 bases. With V trimmed by 5 bases and J by 6 bases, 19 bases remained unmatched. This CDR3 comprises 18 residues. The germline CDR1 and CDR2 sequences are SEHNR and FQNEAQ (reference sequence). The chain's CDR3 is CASSHPPRHQGAKDTQYF. The DNA of the CDR3 is TGTGCCAGCAGCCACCCGCCCCGTCACCAGGGGGCGAAGGATACGCAGTATTTT.

The chain couples TRBV6-5 to TRBJ1-2, with D perhaps matching TRBD1 (5 bases). The CDR3 covers 11 residues. Germline CDR1 is MNHEY and CDR2 is SVGAGI. V shed 6 bases and J shed 6 bases, with 8 bases lying between them. The CDR3 loop is CASSLRDGYTF. The CDR3 DNA is TGTGCCAGCAGCCTCAGGGATGGCTACACCTTC.

This chain connects TRBV18 to TRBJ1-3, with TRBD1 as a possible D gene (5 bases). This CDR3 contains 16 residues. The V and J ends lost 8 bases and 1 base respectively, with 18 bases between them. Germline CDR1 and CDR2: KGHSH and LQKENI. In DNA form, the CDR3 reads TGTGCCAGCACCCCCCAGGGACCCTCTTCTGGAAACACCATATATTTT. Its protein product is CASTPQGPSSGNTIYF.

This chain links TRBV7-2 with TRBJ1-5; D remains unclear. Trimming removed 1 base from V and 0 bases from J, with 7 bases in between. CDR3 size: 15 residues. Germline values: CDR1 SGHTA, CDR2 FQGNSA. The CDR3 DNA reads TGTGCCAGCAGCTTAGTGGCAGATAGCAATCAGCCCCAGCATTTT. Protein product: CASSLVADSNQPQHF.

This clone came up once. V is TRBV5-1 and J is TRBJ1-1, with D unclear. Trimming took off 5 bases at V and 2 bases at J, with 10 bases between the two ends. CDR3 length: 13 amino acids. CDR1 and CDR2 from the germline V gene are SGHRS and YFSETQ. The CDR3 sequence: CASSPLANTEAFF. CDR3 coding DNA: TGCGCCAGCAGTCCACTGGCAAACACTGAAGCTTTCTTT.

The V gene is TRBV28, the J gene TRBJ2-7; D may be TRBD1 (7 bases). Germline V lookup: CDR1 MDHEN, CDR2 SYDVKM. This CDR3 spans 15 amino acids. Trimming took 6 bases from V and 3 from J, leaving 18 bases between them. The CDR3 spells CASRPGGLLSYEQYF. The CDR3 nucleotides are TGTGCCAGCAGGCCAGGGGGACTGTTGAGCTACGAGCAGTACTTC.

V usage is TRBV7-9 and J usage is TRBJ2-7; D is uncertain. The CDR3 totals 12 residues. Germline V gene lookup returns CDR1 SEHNR and CDR2 FQNEAQ (reference sequence). V dropped 2 bases and J dropped 6 bases, with 8 bases sitting between them. The CDR3 spells CASSLSSSEQYF. DNA for the CDR3: TGTGCCAGCAGCTTATCCAGCTCCGAGCAGTACTTC.

This clone appeared once. CDR3 coding DNA: TGTGCCAGTAGTATCCCAGGTTATGGATACGAGCAGTACTTC. Translating it yields CASSIPGYGYEQYF. This rearrangement joins TRBV19 to TRBJ2-7; D ambiguous. Germline CDR1 LNHDA, CDR2 SQIVND (reference sequence). The CDR3 runs to 14 residues. The V end lost 3 bases, the J end lost 4 bases, and 13 bases lay between the germline ends.

This chain connects TRBV5-1 to TRBJ2-5, with 11 bases that match TRBD2. The CDR3 loop spans 17 amino acids. The J segment lost 3 bases and the V segment lost 5 bases, leaving 12 bases of the junction unmatched. Looked up from germline, CDR1 is SGHRS and CDR2 is YFSETQ. Written as DNA, the CDR3 is TGCGCCAGCAGTCCATCGTTGACTAGCGGGATAGAAGAGACCCAGTACTTC. Its translation is CASSPSLTSGIEETQYF.

The J gene is TRBJ2-7, the V gene TRBV9, with a possible D match to TRBD2 (5 bases). Germline loops: CDR1 SGDLS, CDR2 YYNGEE. The V gene lost 0 bases and the J gene lost 0 bases, with 13 bases spanning the gap. This CDR3 region has 16 residues. CDR3 DNA sequence: TGTGCCAGCAGCGTAGGGCGAGGGTCCAGCTCCTACGAGCAGTACTTC. This codes for CASSVGRGSSSYEQYF.

The V gene is TRBV6-7, the J gene TRBJ1-5; 7 nucleotides agree with TRBD1. TRBV6-7 has ORF status, its function being uncertain. Trimming removed 5 bases from V and 5 bases from J; junction bases left unmatched: 6. The CDR3 length is 14 residues. CDR3 sequence: CASSPQGGDQPQHF. The CDR3 coding sequence is TGTGCCAGCAGTCCTCAGGGGGGGGATCAGCCCCAGCATTTT.

This chain connects TRBV7-9 to TRBJ2-2, with D tentatively TRBD1 or TRBD2 (6 bases each). This CDR3 spans 14 amino acids. Germline-derived CDR1 and CDR2 are SEHNR and FQNEAQ (reference sequence). V was trimmed by 9 bases and J by 7 bases, leaving 18 bases between them. This CDR3 is CASTRSGAGGELFF. In DNA, the CDR3 is TGTGCCAGTACCCGGTCGGGGGCCGGCGGGGAGCTGTTTTTT.

The chain couples TRBV15 to TRBJ2-5; no firm D call. The CDR3 contains 13 residues. Germline V gives CDR1 LNHNV, CDR2 YYDKDF (reference sequence). Trimming shortened V by 1 base and J by 2 bases, and 5 bases separated the two germline ends. As DNA, the CDR3 is TGTGCCACCAGCAGAGGTTTACAAGAGACCCAGTACTTC. Translated, it gives CATSRGLQETQYF.